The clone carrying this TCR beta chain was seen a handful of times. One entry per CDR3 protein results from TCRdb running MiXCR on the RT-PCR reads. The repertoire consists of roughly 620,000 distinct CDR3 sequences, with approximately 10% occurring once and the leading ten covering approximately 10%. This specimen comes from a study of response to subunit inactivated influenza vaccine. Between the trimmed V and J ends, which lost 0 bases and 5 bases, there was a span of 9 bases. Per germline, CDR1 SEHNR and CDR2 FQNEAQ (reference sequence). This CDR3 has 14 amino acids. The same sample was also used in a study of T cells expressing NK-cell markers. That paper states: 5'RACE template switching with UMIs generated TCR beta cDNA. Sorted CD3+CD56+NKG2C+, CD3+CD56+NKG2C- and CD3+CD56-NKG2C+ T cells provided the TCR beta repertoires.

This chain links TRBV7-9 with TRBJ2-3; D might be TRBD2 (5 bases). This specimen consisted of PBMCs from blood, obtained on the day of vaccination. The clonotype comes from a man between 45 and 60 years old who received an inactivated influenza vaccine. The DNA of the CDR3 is TGTGCCAGCAGCTTAGCGGGAGTCTTAGATACGCAGTATTTT. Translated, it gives CASSLAGVLDTQYF.